This passage covers 21 T cell receptor beta chains from one sample sequenced in a study of OX40 agonist ivuxolimab in advanced cancers. Sequencing was performed with immunoSEQ multiplex PCR; in TCRdb, only in-frame clones are kept and a portion is missing. The table lists about 96,000 clones, around 91% of them singletons, with 1.5% to 2% in the top ten. The material was CD4+ or CD8+ T cells sorted from blood, obtained in a trial of the OX40 agonist ivuxolimab. The receptors stem from an adult with an advanced solid tumor such as melanoma, head and neck, liver or kidney cancer.

This rearrangement joins TRBV30 to TRBJ1-5; D ambiguous. V lost 0 bases and J 0 bases, leaving 6 bases between the germline ends. Germline V CDR1 and CDR2: GTSNPN, SVGIG (reference sequence). The CDR3 consists of 14 residues. The CDR3 coding sequence is TGTGCCTGGAGTGTTGAACATAGCAATCAGCCCCAGCATTTT. It translates to CAWSVEHSNQPQHF.

The chain uses TRBV15 and TRBJ2-5; 9 bases agree with TRBD1. J gave up 5 bases and V 4 bases, and 11 bases lay outside the gene matches. The CDR3 spans 16 residues. Germline V gene data show CDR1 as LNHNV and CDR2 as YYDKDF (reference sequence). Here the CDR3 DNA reads TGTGCCACCAGCACCTTGGACAGGGGAGGCGGTGAGACCCAGTACTTC. It yields the protein CATSTLDRGGGETQYF.

This chain uses TRBV6-1 with TRBJ1-1, with D uncertain. Trimming took off 4 bases at V and 1 base at J, with 10 bases between the two ends. The CDR3 contains 14 residues. Germline V CDR1 and CDR2: MNHNS, SASEGT. CDR3 nucleotides: TGTGCCAGCAGTGTGTTTTCTTCGAACACTGAAGCTTTCTTT. Protein sequence: CASSVFSSNTEAFF.

The genes are TRBV28 and TRBJ2-3, with D unclear. The CDR3 is 16 amino acids. V lost 3 bases to trimming and J lost 1 base, with 14 bases between them. Germline V gives CDR1 MDHEN, CDR2 SYDVKM. CDR3: CASSFRRSGGTDTQYF. For the CDR3, the DNA is TGTGCCAGCAGTTTTCGCCGAAGTGGGGGCACAGATACGCAGTATTTT.

Only one count was recorded for this clone. The chain couples TRBV5-1 to TRBJ1-1; D may be TRBD1 (6 bases). Germline CDR1 SGHRS, CDR2 YFSETQ. V was shortened by 2 bases and J by 4 bases, with 15 bases between the two germline ends. The CDR3 sequence is 15 residues long. The CDR3 nucleotides read TGCGCCAGCAGCTTACAGGGCCAGGAACTCACTGAAGCTTTCTTT. It translates to CASSLQGQELTEAFF.

The chain joins TRBV28 to TRBJ2-1, with 10 nucleotides matching TRBD1. Germline loops: CDR1 MDHEN, CDR2 SYDVKM. The CDR3 length is 12 residues. J lost 15 bases, V lost 6 bases, and 8 bases had no gene match. This CDR3 reads CASSEGQGLTFF. CDR3 coding DNA: TGTGCCAGCAGCGAGGGACAGGGGCTAACGTTCTTC.

The V call is TRBV6-5, the J call TRBJ2-1, with D unresolved. This CDR3 has 14 residues. V lost 8 bases and J 0 bases, leaving 11 bases between the germline ends. Looked up from germline, CDR1 is MNHEY and CDR2 is SVGAGI. DNA of the CDR3: TGTGCCAGCTTACCCAGGAGCTCCTACAATGAGCAGTTCTTC. Residues: CASLPRSSYNEQFF.

V and J are TRBV5-1 and TRBJ2-6; 14 bases line up with TRBD2. This CDR3 has 20 residues. Germline V gene sequence: CDR1 SGHRS, CDR2 YFSETQ. J lost 2 bases, V lost 6 bases, and 13 bases had no gene match. In nucleotides, the CDR3 is TGCGCCAGCATCGCGACCTCGGGACTAGCGGGAGTGGCTGGGGCCAACGTCCTGACTTTC. Encoded protein: CASIATSGLAGVAGANVLTF.

This clone has ten or more counts. This chain joins TRBV9 and TRBJ1-2, with TRBD1 matching 7 bases. Germline-derived CDR1 and CDR2 are SGDLS and YYNGEE. The CDR3 consists of 14 residues. Losses at the gene ends were 3 bases for V and 13 bases for J; bases not matched to a gene: 15. The CDR3 DNA reads as TGTGCCAGCAGCGCGCCGGGACAGCCTATTATGCGCACCTTC. Encoded protein: CASSAPGQPIMRTF.

The genes are TRBV7-2 and TRBJ2-5; 11 nucleotides align to TRBD2. J lost 4 bases, V lost 5 bases, and 6 bases had no gene match. The CDR3 runs to 15 residues. From germline, CDR1 is SGHTA and CDR2 FQGNSA. Here the CDR3 reads CASSLLAGAGETQYF. CDR3 DNA: TGTGCCAGCAGCCTACTAGCGGGAGCGGGAGAGACCCAGTACTTC. Full variable domain (outside the CDR3, taken from reference TRBV7-2 and TRBJ2-5): GAGVSQSPSNKVTEKGKDVELRCDPISGHTALYWYRQSLGQGLEFLIYFQGNSAPDKSGLPSDRFSAERTGGSVSTLTIQRTQQEDSAVYLCASSLLAGAGETQYFGPGTRLLVL.

The chain is built from TRBV7-8 and TRBJ2-3, with D possibly TRBD2 on 6 matching bases. This CDR3 comprises 17 residues. V dropped 4 bases and J dropped 4 bases, with 21 bases sitting between them. CDR1 is SGHVS and CDR2 is FQNEAQ in the germline V gene. The DNA for the CDR3 is TGTGCCAGCAGCTCCGAACTAGCCGGAAGTGTCGCAGATACGCAGTATTTT. Its protein product is CASSSELAGSVADTQYF. Full variable domain (outside the CDR3, taken from reference TRBV7-8 and TRBJ2-3): GAGVSQSPRYKVAKRGQDVALRCDPISGHVSLFWYQQALGQGPEFLTYFQNEAQLDKSGLPSDRFFAERPEGSVSTLKIQRTQQEDSAVYLCASSSELAGSVADTQYFGPGTRLTVL.

The CDR3 nucleotides read TGTGCCAGCAGTCCCCACTCGGACAGGGGCACTGAAGCTTTCTTT. It encodes CASSPHSDRGTEAFF. The genes are TRBV28 and TRBJ1-1; TRBD1 matches 9 bases. J was trimmed by 4 bases and V by 5 bases; bases with no gene match: 8. Germline assignment: CDR1 MDHEN and CDR2 SYDVKM. The CDR3 is 15 residues long. The full variable domain, with the rest looked up from reference TRBV28 and TRBJ1-1, is DVKVTQSSRYLVKRTGEKVFLECVQDMDHENMFWYRQDPGLGLRLIYFSYDVKMKEKGDIPEGYSVSREKKERFSLILESASTNQTSMYLCASSPHSDRGTEAFFGQGTRLTVV.

This clone was seen only once. The gene calls are TRBV28 and TRBJ1-2; D ambiguous. The length of the CDR3 is 13 residues. Germline V lookup: CDR1 MDHEN, CDR2 SYDVKM. V dropped 3 bases and J dropped 1 base, with 6 bases sitting between them. CDR3 protein: CASSLWGNYGYTF. CDR3 sequence (DNA): TGTGCCAGCAGTTTGTGGGGTAACTATGGCTACACCTTC.

This sequence joins TRBV19 and TRBJ2-6; D uncertain. Germline V gives CDR1 LNHDA, CDR2 SQIVND (reference sequence). The length of the CDR3 is 18 residues. V was pared by 3 bases and J by 0 bases, with 15 bases between. CDR3 sequence: CASSIPPGVSSGANVLTF. Written as DNA, the CDR3 is TGTGCCAGTAGTATCCCGCCAGGAGTCAGCTCTGGGGCCAACGTCCTGACTTTC.

The chain couples TRBV7-2 to TRBJ2-3; perhaps D is TRBD1 or TRBD2 (6 bases each). Trimming stripped 4 bases from V and 7 bases from J, with 21 bases between. The germline V gene has CDR1 SGHTA and CDR2 FQGNSA. This CDR3 spans 16 amino acids. The CDR3 bases are TGTGCCAGCAGCTCCAAAGGGAAGACAGGCGGGAATACGCAGTATTTT. It translates to CASSSKGKTGGNTQYF.

J is TRBJ2-5 and V is TRBV7-3; D unclear. Trimming cost V 3 bases and J 2 bases, with 4 bases left between them. The CDR3 spans 12 residues. Germline V CDR1 and CDR2: SGHTA, FQGTGA. This CDR3 reads CASSFPQETQYF. CDR3 bases: TGTGCCAGCAGCTTCCCACAAGAGACCCAGTACTTC.

The chain couples TRBV5-1 to TRBJ2-1; 7 bases are shared with TRBD1. Germline values: CDR1 SGHRS, CDR2 YFSETQ. This CDR3 is built from 16 residues. Trimming at V came to 7 bases and at J to 7 bases, leaving 17 bases not matched to a gene. The CDR3 spells CASRVVYRGPGNEQFF. The CDR3 nucleotides read TGCGCCAGCCGGGTTGTTTACAGGGGCCCAGGGAATGAGCAGTTCTTC. Complete variable domain (other parts from reference TRBV5-1 and TRBJ2-1): KAGVTQTPRYLIKTRGQQVTLSCSPISGHRSVSWYQQTPGQGLQFLFEYFSETQRNKGNFPGRFSGRQFSNSRSEMNVSTLELGDSALYLCASRVVYRGPGNEQFFGPGTRLTVL.

This rearrangement joins TRBV27 to TRBJ2-3; a possible D gene is TRBD2 (7 bases). In germline, CDR1 is MNHEY, CDR2 SMNVEV (reference sequence). V was pared by 4 bases and J by 6 bases, with 23 bases between. CDR3 length: 17 amino acids. The chain's CDR3 is CASSYLGRQKGGDTQYF. The CDR3 DNA reads TGTGCCAGCAGTTACCTGGGGCGGCAAAAGGGGGGGGATACGCAGTATTTT.

J is TRBJ2-2 and V is TRBV6-5; TRBD2 might be the D (6 bases). The V end lost 5 bases, the J end lost 15 bases, and 19 bases lay between the germline ends. The CDR3 runs 13 residues. The germline gives CDR1 MNHEY, CDR2 SVGAGI. Written as DNA, the CDR3 is TGTGCCAGCAGTCCCCTCATAGGGGAGGCGGTGTTTTTT. Protein sequence: CASSPLIGEAVFF.

The gene calls are TRBV20-1 and TRBJ1-2; 7 nucleotides match TRBD1. Germline V gives CDR1 DFQATT, CDR2 SNEGSKA (reference sequence). CDR3 size: 11 residues. CDR3 sequence: CRQGTLSGYTF. The CDR3 DNA is TGCAGACAGGGGACCCTAAGTGGCTACACCTTC.

The sample holds a few counts of this clone. This chain joins TRBV11-3 and TRBJ1-4; D is possibly TRBD1 (5 bases). This CDR3 has 13 amino acids. The germline V gene has CDR1 SGHNT and CDR2 YENEEA. Between the trimmed V and J ends, which lost 4 bases and 7 bases, there was a span of 10 bases. CDR3 in amino acids: CASSWDRVEKLFF. The CDR3 DNA reads as TGTGCCAGCAGCTGGGACCGGGTTGAAAAACTGTTTTTT.